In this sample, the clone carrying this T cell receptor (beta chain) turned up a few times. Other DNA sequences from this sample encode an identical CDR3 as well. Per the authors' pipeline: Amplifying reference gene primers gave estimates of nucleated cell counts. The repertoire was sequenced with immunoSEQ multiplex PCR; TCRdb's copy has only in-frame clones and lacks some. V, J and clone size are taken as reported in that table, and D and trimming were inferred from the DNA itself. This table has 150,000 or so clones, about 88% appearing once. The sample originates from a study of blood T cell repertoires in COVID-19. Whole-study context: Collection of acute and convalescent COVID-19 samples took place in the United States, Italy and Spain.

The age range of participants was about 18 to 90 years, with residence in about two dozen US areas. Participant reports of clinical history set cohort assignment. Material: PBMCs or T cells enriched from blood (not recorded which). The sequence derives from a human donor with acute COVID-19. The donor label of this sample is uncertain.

In nucleotides, the CDR3 is TGTGCCAGCAGTCGGGGGAGCGGCTACACCTTC. Translation: CASSRGSGYTF. V and J are TRBV12-3 or TRBV12-4 and TRBJ1-2; D might be TRBD1 (5 bases). This CDR3 has 11 residues. The ends were cut back, 5 bases at V and 8 bases at J, with 9 bases in the middle.